This T cell receptor (beta chain) comes out of a study of human T cells and chemical hapten exposure. Broader study findings: Among TCRs, those above 1 in 1000 frequency were unaffected by DPC sensitization. The study found that PT1 expanded TCR counts correlated positively with patch test score.

MiXCR was run by TCRdb on the RACE reads, yielding one entry per CDR3 protein. The table lists fewer than 500,000 distinct CDR3 sequences, roughly 5% of them singletons, with over 2% in the top ten. Regarding time point: patch test 1, 2 weeks after DPC sensitization. As for treatment: therapeutic diphenylcyclopropenone sensitization with weekly scalp DPC. People who gave samples had alopecia, were 18 to 70 years old, and were suitable for DPC. There are 14 residues in the CDR3. The V segment lost 4 bases and the J segment 6 bases; nucleotides outside the gene matches: 6. Per germline, CDR1 KGHSH and CDR2 LQKENI. The table lists this clonotype with many counts. Its specificity is unknown.

The chain is built from TRBV18 and TRBJ2-3, with 8 positions matching TRBD1. This TCR derives from a woman aged 50 to 65 with alopecia areata. Some clones in this sample may be carry-over from other donors' samples. Sequenced here: whole blood, sampled in connection with sensitization to the hapten diphenylcyclopropenone (DPC). CDR3 nucleotide sequence: TGTGCCAGCTCACAAAAGACAGGGGTGGATACGCAGTATTTT. This translates into CASSQKTGVDTQYF.